What follows describes a single T cell receptor beta chain. These data come from a study of cytomegalovirus exposure and HLA in healthy donors. Study-level background: The Caucasian-associated ancestry cluster contained around four fifths of the roughly 390 genotyped donors.

Use of 60 Vbeta and 13 Jbeta primers characterized the PCR. This table comes from immunoSEQ multiplex PCR, and its TCRdb copy is limited to in-frame clones, with some not included. The data show 54,000 or so clones, with around three quarters seen just once and approximately 20% held by the top ten. This TCR was sampled from a woman aged 55-70 years in good health and CMV-seropositive. The specimen was PBMCs.

CDR3 loop: CASSLDGGSSNEQFF. The DNA for the CDR3 is TGCGCCAGCAGCTTGGACGGGGGATCGAGCAATGAGCAGTTCTTC. The rearrangement uses TRBV5-1 and TRBJ2-1; tentative D call: TRBD2 (6 bases). The CDR3 length is 15 residues. Per the germline V gene, CDR1 is SGHRS and CDR2 is YFSETQ. Between the trimmed V and J ends, which lost 0 bases and 6 bases, there was a span of 13 bases.